This T cell receptor beta chain derives from a study of monozygotic twins with inflammatory bowel disease. The CDR3 is 16 residues long. The germline V gene encodes CDR1 SEHNR and CDR2 FQNEAQ (reference sequence). TCRdb reprocessed the 5' RACE reads and keeps a single row for each CDR3 protein, giving no DNA. This repertoire comprises about 150,000 distinct CDR3 sequences; its ten largest clones make up 0.95% to 1.5%. The source is a human donor with ulcerative colitis or Crohn's disease, or a healthy co-twin of an affected twin (not recorded which). This rearrangement joins TRBV7-9 to TRBJ2-7; the D call of TRBD2 rests on TCRdb alone, since no DNA is present to check it. Source material: blood. CDR3 protein: CASSPIRGGGLEEQYF.